The 27 T cell receptor beta chains in this list originate from one sample, sequenced in a study of spatial heterogeneity in lung cancer. The time point is: sample taken at primary tumor resection. Unsorted whole RNA from tumor, nontumor lung or frozen PBMC underwent sequencing. TCRdb processed the 5' RACE reads anew with MiXCR; each CDR3 protein has one entry. This table has nearly 50,000 distinct CDR3 sequences, 6.5% to 8% appearing once. The source material was PBMCs, sampled at surgery. The receptors originated from a female donor with early-stage non-small cell lung cancer.

This clonotype was picked up many times. The V gene is TRBV27, the J gene TRBJ1-1; no reliable D call. V lost 3 bases and J 2 bases, leaving 10 bases between the germline ends. This CDR3 is built from 14 residues. Germline lookup yields CDR1 MNHEY and CDR2 SMNVEV (reference sequence). The CDR3 protein is CASSFSQDNTEAFF. The CDR3 DNA sequence: TGTGCCAGCAGTTTCTCCCAGGATAACACTGAAGCTTTCTTT.

A remark on this clonotype: A much larger clonotype is one base distant, so this may be a read error. The chain carries TRBV15 and TRBJ1-1; no reliable D call. Germline CDR1 is LNHNV and CDR2 is YYDKDF (reference sequence). The CDR3 is 13 amino acids. The CDR3 here is CASSPNRNTEAFF. In DNA form, the CDR3 reads TGTGCCTCCAGCCCTAACAGGAACACTGAAGCTTTCTTT.

The chain is built from TRBV9 and TRBJ2-2; D not certain. Trimming left V 4 bases short and J 2 bases short, with 21 bases between. CDR3 length: 18 amino acids. Germline V lookup: CDR1 SGDLS, CDR2 YYNGEE. The DNA of the CDR3 is TGTGCCAGCAGCATAACTGGGGTTGGTAAGACTAACACCGGGGAGCTGTTTTTT. The encoded protein is CASSITGVGKTNTGELFF.

This clonotype was seen many times. The chain carries TRBV28 and TRBJ1-6; the D gene is possibly TRBD1 (5 bases). Germline CDR1 is MDHEN and CDR2 is SYDVKM. This CDR3 is 15 amino acids long. With 7 bases removed from V and 9 bases from J, the gap between germline ends came to 19 bases. The CDR3 DNA reads as TGTGCCAGCACTCCATCCCAGGGAGGTGGTTCACCCCTCCACTTT. Protein: CASTPSQGGGSPLHF.

The V and J genes are TRBV25-1 and TRBJ2-1; the D is unclear. The V gene lost 3 bases and the J gene lost 8 bases, with 17 bases spanning the gap. Germline CDR1 reads MGHDK; CDR2 reads SYGVNS. The CDR3 is made up of 15 amino acids. CDR3 DNA sequence: TGTGCCAGCAGTGAGGGTATGGGATCGTATTATGAGCAGTTCTTC. Translation: CASSEGMGSYYEQFF. Filled out from reference TRBV25-1 and TRBJ2-1, the complete variable domain reads EADIYQTPRYLVIGTGKKITLECSQTMGHDKMYWYQQDPGMELHLIHYSYGVNSTEKGDLSSESTVSRIRTEHFPLTLESARPSHTSQYLCASSEGMGSYYEQFFGPGTRLTVL.

This clonotype was observed many times. The CDR3 loop reads CASSLRLAGYNEQFF. For the CDR3, the DNA is TGCGCCAGCAGCCTGCGGCTAGCGGGGTACAATGAGCAGTTCTTC. The gene calls are TRBV4-3 and TRBJ2-1, with 9 bases fitting TRBD2. Germline V lookup: CDR1 LGHNA, CDR2 YSLEER. This CDR3 has 15 residues. V shed 4 bases, J shed 4 bases, and the junction held 5 bases outside the gene matches.

This clonotype has at least ten counts. The rearrangement uses TRBV5-1 and TRBJ2-1; tentative D call: TRBD1 (6 bases). The CDR3 runs to 16 residues. V was trimmed by 1 base and J by 7 bases, leaving 18 bases between them. CDR1 SGHRS and CDR2 YFSETQ come from the germline V gene. CDR3 nucleotide sequence: TGCGCCAGCAGCTTGAACCTCCACAGGGCCGGAAATGAGCAGTTCTTC. Its protein product is CASSLNLHRAGNEQFF.

There are a few counts of this clonotype. This chain connects TRBV2 to TRBJ2-5; TRBD1 matches at 8 bases. The CDR3 runs 16 residues. Germline values: CDR1 SNHLY, CDR2 FYNNEI. Unmatched junction bases numbered 12, after V lost 5 bases and J lost 4 bases. CDR3 sequence (DNA): TGTGCCAGCAGTCCCAGGACAGGGACAGGATCAGAGACCCAGTACTTC. Translating it yields CASSPRTGTGSETQYF.

This clonotype has ten or more counts. The genes are TRBV20-1 and TRBJ1-2; 7 bases align to TRBD1. The V gene end was trimmed by 5 bases and the J gene end by 8 bases; junction bases not matched to a gene: 5. The CDR3 totals 11 residues. Germline V gene sequence: CDR1 DFQATT, CDR2 SNEGSKA (reference sequence). In DNA, the CDR3 is TGCAGTGCTCGGACAGGTTACGGCTACACCTTC. Amino acids: CSARTGYGYTF.

The V call is TRBV20-1, the J call TRBJ1-3; the D is unclear. CDR1 and CDR2 from the germline V gene are DFQATT and SNEGSKA (reference sequence). The CDR3 is made up of 15 amino acids. V lost 1 base and J lost 0, with 10 bases in between. The CDR3 region is CSARGDMTSGNTIYF. CDR3 sequence (DNA): TGCAGTGCTAGAGGAGACATGACCTCTGGAAACACCATATATTTT.

This clonotype is labeled as large. CDR3 DNA sequence: TGTGCCAGCAGCTTAGCCCCCCGGGCTAATGAAAAACTGTTTTTT. As protein: CASSLAPRANEKLFF. The chain has TRBV7-8 and TRBJ1-4, with unresolved D. The CDR3 has 15 amino acids. Per germline, CDR1 SGHVS and CDR2 FQNEAQ. Deletions cut 0 bases from V and 3 bases from J, with 8 bases between.

This clonotype has at least ten counts. DNA for the CDR3: TGTGCCAGCAGTTTGGGACTGACGTACCGCGACTATGGCTACACCTTC. The encoded protein is CASSLGLTYRDYGYTF. V is TRBV28 and J is TRBJ1-2; TRBD1 might be the D (5 bases). V dropped 3 bases and J dropped 3 bases, with 17 bases sitting between them. The CDR3 is made up of 16 amino acids. The germline V gene encodes CDR1 MDHEN and CDR2 SYDVKM.

This clonotype occurred a few times. V is TRBV19 and J is TRBJ1-5; tentative D call: TRBD1 (5 bases). CDR3 length: 15 amino acids. CDR1 is LNHDA and CDR2 is SQIVND in the germline V gene (reference sequence). The V end was cut by 2 bases, the J end by 5 bases, with 13 bases between. The CDR3, as DNA: TGTGCCAGTAGTATAAAGGGACGGGAATATCAGCCCCAGCATTTT. Protein product: CASSIKGREYQPQHF. The whole variable domain, remainder taken from reference TRBV19 and TRBJ1-5, is DGGITQSPKYLFRKEGQNVTLSCEQNLNHDAMYWYRQDPGQGLRLIYYSQIVNDFQKGDIAEGYSVSREKKESFPLTVTSAQKNPTAFYLCASSIKGREYQPQHFGDGTRLSIL.

In this sample, this clonotype turned up a few times. This sequence joins TRBV29-1 and TRBJ2-1; D remains ambiguous. The CDR3 is 14 amino acids. CDR1 SQVTM and CDR2 ANQGSEA come from the germline V gene. Trimming pared 3 bases from V and 5 bases from J, leaving 14 bases between. CDR3 loop: CSVDSGYMNNEQFF. The CDR3 nucleotides read TGCAGCGTTGATTCAGGATACATGAACAATGAGCAGTTCTTC.

This clonotype was detected many times. The chain joins TRBV9 to TRBJ2-3, with 10 bases lining up with TRBD2. The V segment lost 0 bases and the J segment 5 bases; nucleotides outside the gene matches: 9. Per the germline V gene, CDR1 is SGDLS and CDR2 is YYNGEE. CDR3 length: 17 residues. The CDR3 is CASSVDPSGGGGDTQYF. CDR3 nucleotide sequence: TGTGCCAGCAGCGTAGACCCTAGCGGGGGCGGGGGAGATACGCAGTATTTT.

This clonotype ranks as medium-sized. V usage is TRBV7-9 and J usage is TRBJ2-3, with TRBD2 identical over 11 bases. CDR3 length equals 15 residues. V shed 3 bases and J 6 bases; nucleotides not matched to a gene: 5. The V gene's germline CDR1 is SEHNR and CDR2 FQNEAQ (reference sequence). The CDR3 spells CASSFPSGGLDTQYF. CDR3 DNA sequence: TGTGCCAGCAGCTTTCCTAGCGGGGGGCTGGATACGCAGTATTTT. Based on the CDR3 plus reference TRBV7-9 and TRBJ2-3, the full variable domain is DTGVSQNPRHKITKRGQNVTFRCDPISEHNRLYWYRQTLGQGPEFLTYFQNEAQLEKSRLLSDRFSAERPKGSFSTLEIQRTEQGDSAMYLCASSFPSGGLDTQYFGPGTRLTVL.

The V gene is TRBV5-8, the J gene TRBJ2-1; D not resolved. The CDR3 sequence is 13 residues long. Germline CDR1 and CDR2: SGHTS and YDEGEE. V lost 4 bases and J lost 5, with 10 bases in between. The CDR3 sequence: CASSRDVDNEQFF. The DNA of the CDR3 is TGTGCCAGCAGCCGTGACGTAGACAATGAGCAGTTCTTC.

CDR3 in amino acids: CASSFAGSSTDTQYF. DNA of the CDR3: TGTGCCAGCAGCTTCGCGGGGTCGAGCACAGATACGCAGTATTTT. The chain joins TRBV7-2 to TRBJ2-3; tentatively, D is TRBD2 (6 bases). Trimming shortened V by 3 bases and J by 0 bases, and 10 bases separated the two germline ends. The V gene's germline CDR1 is SGHTA and CDR2 FQGNSA. The length of the CDR3 is 15 residues.

This clonotype showed up just a few times. This chain joins TRBV6-6 and TRBJ2-2; no definite D call. Trimming took 0 bases from V and 5 from J, leaving 7 bases between them. Germline values: CDR1 MNHNY, CDR2 SVGAGI (reference sequence). The length of the CDR3 is 14 residues. The CDR3 nucleotides are TGTGCCAGCAGTTACTCGATACGTACCGGGGAGCTGTTTTTT. Its translation is CASSYSIRTGELFF.

J is TRBJ1-2 and V is TRBV5-4; TRBD1 aligns across 7 bases. The CDR3 extends over 15 amino acids. With V trimmed by 4 bases and J by 0 bases, 6 bases remained unmatched. The germline V gene has CDR1 SGHNT and CDR2 YYREEE (reference sequence). CDR3: CASSTGQISNYGYTF. In DNA form, the CDR3 reads TGTGCCAGCAGCACGGGACAGATCTCTAACTATGGCTACACCTTC.

V gene TRBV20-1 combines with J gene TRBJ2-7, with 9 bases that match TRBD2. Germline lookup yields CDR1 DFQATT and CDR2 SNEGSKA (reference sequence). The V gene end was trimmed by 0 bases and the J gene end by 6 bases; junction bases not matched to a gene: 9. This CDR3 has 15 residues. The CDR3 bases are TGCAGTGCTAGAGATTGGGTTAGCGGGGGCTCCGAGCAGTACTTC. Amino acids: CSARDWVSGGSEQYF.

This clonotype was seen a handful of times. The chain joins TRBV6-5 to TRBJ2-2; possibly TRBD1 or TRBD2 for D (5 bases each). V lost 0 bases and J 1 base, leaving 12 bases between the germline ends. CDR1 and CDR2 from the germline V gene are MNHEY and SVGAGI. The CDR3 length is 17 residues. As DNA, the CDR3 is TGTGCCAGCAGTTACTCTGATGGTGGGGGGAACACCGGGGAGCTGTTTTTT. It translates to CASSYSDGGGNTGELFF.

There are many counts of this clonotype. This sequence joins TRBV7-9 and TRBJ1-6; D remains unclear. Germline loops: CDR1 SEHNR, CDR2 FQNEAQ (reference sequence). Trimming cost V 5 bases and J 10 bases, with 12 bases left between them. CDR3 length: 13 residues. CDR3 sequence reads: CASSPKGASPLHF. Written as DNA, the CDR3 is TGTGCCAGCAGCCCTAAGGGTGCCTCACCCCTCCACTTT. The full variable domain, with the rest looked up from reference TRBV7-9 and TRBJ1-6, is DTGVSQNPRHKITKRGQNVTFRCDPISEHNRLYWYRQTLGQGPEFLTYFQNEAQLEKSRLLSDRFSAERPKGSFSTLEIQRTEQGDSAMYLCASSPKGASPLHFGNGTRLTVT.

CDR3 coding DNA: TGCAGTGCTGGGACAGGGGGTTCGAACACCATATATTTT. Translation: CSAGTGGSNTIYF. The rearrangement links TRBV20-1 to TRBJ1-3; 11 nucleotides agree with TRBD1. The CDR3 consists of 13 residues. Germline V gene data show CDR1 as DFQATT and CDR2 as SNEGSKA (reference sequence). V was pared by 5 bases and J by 7 bases, with 4 bases of the junction left unmatched.

This clonotype was detected many times. This chain joins TRBV7-2 and TRBJ2-7; D is possibly TRBD1 (6 bases). Trimming took 3 bases from V and 2 from J, leaving 11 bases between them. CDR1 and CDR2 (germline): SGHTA, FQGNSA. The CDR3 loop spans 14 amino acids. CDR3 in DNA: TGTGCCAGCAGCTTTGGGCCAGGGGCCTACGAGCAGTACTTC. It encodes CASSFGPGAYEQYF.

This clonotype was seen at least ten times. V is TRBV12-3 or TRBV12-4 and J is TRBJ1-2; D may be TRBD1 (5 bases). V lost 4 bases to trimming and J lost 8 bases, with 20 bases between them. The CDR3 length is 15 residues. CDR3 DNA: TGTGCCAGCAGTTCGGGACGGGCGGGAGTCGAAGGCTACACCTTC. Amino acids: CASSSGRAGVEGYTF.

This clonotype has just a few counts. J is TRBJ1-1 and V is TRBV19; no reliable D call. The V end lost 7 bases, the J end lost 1 base, and 13 bases lay between the germline ends. This CDR3 region has 14 residues. Germline V gene sequence: CDR1 LNHDA, CDR2 SQIVND (reference sequence). In DNA form, the CDR3 reads TGTGCCAGTATGGAACGAGGCAGGAACACTGAAGCTTTCTTT. As protein: CASMERGRNTEAFF.